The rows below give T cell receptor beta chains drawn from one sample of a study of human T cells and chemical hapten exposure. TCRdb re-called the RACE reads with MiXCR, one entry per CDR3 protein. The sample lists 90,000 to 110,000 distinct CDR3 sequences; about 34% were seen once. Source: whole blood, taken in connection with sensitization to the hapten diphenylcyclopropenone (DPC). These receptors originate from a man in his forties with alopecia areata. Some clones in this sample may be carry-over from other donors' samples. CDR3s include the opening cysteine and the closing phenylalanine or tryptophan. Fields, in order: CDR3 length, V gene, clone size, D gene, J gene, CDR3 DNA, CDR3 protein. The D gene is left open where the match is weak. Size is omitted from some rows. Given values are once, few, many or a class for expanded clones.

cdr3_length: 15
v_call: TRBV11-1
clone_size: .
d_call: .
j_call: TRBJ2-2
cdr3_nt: TGTGCCAGCAGCCAGGACAGATCGAACACCGGGGAGCTGTTTTTT
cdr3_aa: CASSQDRSNTGELFF

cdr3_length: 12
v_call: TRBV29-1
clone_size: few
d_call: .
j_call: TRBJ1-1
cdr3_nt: TGCAGCGTTGAAGGCTGGCGGACTGAAGCTTTCTTT
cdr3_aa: CSVEGWRTEAFF

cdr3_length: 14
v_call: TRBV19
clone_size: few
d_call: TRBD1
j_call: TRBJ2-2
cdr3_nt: TGTGCCAGTAGTAGGAGACAGGGGGCCGGGGAGCTGTTTTTT
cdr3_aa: CASSRRQGAGELFF

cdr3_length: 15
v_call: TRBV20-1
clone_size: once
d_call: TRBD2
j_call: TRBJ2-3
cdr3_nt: TGCAGTGCTAGAGATGGAGGCGGGAGAGTAGATACGCAGTATTTT
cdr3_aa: CSARDGGGRVDTQYF

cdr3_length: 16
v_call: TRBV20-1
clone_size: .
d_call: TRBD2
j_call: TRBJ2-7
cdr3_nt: TGCAGTGCTAAAGGACTAGCGGGAGGCAGTGCCTACGAGCAGTACTTC
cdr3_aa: CSAKGLAGGSAYEQYF

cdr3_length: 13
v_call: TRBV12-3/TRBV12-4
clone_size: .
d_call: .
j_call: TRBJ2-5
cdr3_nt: TGTGCCAGCAGTTTAGCCGGGAGTTCGACCCAGTACTTC
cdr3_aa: CASSLAGSSTQYF

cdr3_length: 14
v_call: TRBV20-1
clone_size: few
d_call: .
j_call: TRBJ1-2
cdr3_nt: TGCAGTGCTACTCCTTGGGGGCAGGGCTATGGCTACACCTTC
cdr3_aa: CSATPWGQGYGYTF

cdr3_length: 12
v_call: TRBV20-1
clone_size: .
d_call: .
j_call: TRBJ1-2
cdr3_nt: TGCAGTGCGTCAGACAGTGTCGCTGACTACACCTTC
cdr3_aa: CSASDSVADYTF

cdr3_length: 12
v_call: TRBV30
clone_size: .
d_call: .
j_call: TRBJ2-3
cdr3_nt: TGTGCCTGGAGCGCTGGGACTGAAACGCAGTATTTT
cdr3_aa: CAWSAGTETQYF

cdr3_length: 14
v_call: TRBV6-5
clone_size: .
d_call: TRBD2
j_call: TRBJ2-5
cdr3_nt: TGTGCCAGCAGCCAAGCGGGAGATGGGGAGACCCAGTACTTC
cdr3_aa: CASSQAGDGETQYF

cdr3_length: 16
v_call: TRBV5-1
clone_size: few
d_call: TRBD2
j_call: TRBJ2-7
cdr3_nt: TGCGCCAGCAGCTTGCTAGCGGGACCCAAAGGGCACGAGCAGTACTTC
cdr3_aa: CASSLLAGPKGHEQYF

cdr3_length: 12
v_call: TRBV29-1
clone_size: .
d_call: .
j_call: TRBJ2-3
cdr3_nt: TGCAGCGTTACGTGGACTGTAGATACGCAGTATTTT
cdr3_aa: CSVTWTVDTQYF

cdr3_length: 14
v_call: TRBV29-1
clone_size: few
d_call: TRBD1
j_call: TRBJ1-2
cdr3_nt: TGCAGCGTTGGGGGGACAGACCTCTACTATGGCTACACCTTC
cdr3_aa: CSVGGTDLYYGYTF

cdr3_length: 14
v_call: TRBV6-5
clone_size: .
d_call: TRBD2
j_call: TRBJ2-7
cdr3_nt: TGTGCCAGCAGTTACCTCAAGACTAGCGGAGAGCAGTACTTC
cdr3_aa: CASSYLKTSGEQYF

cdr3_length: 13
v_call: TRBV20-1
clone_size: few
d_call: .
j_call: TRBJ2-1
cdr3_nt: TGCAGTGCTAGAGAATTCACCTACAATGAGCAGTTCTTC
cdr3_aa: CSAREFTYNEQFF

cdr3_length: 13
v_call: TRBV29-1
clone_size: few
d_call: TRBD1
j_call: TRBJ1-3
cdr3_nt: TGCAGCGTCGGACAGGGGGCCGGAAACACCATATATTTT
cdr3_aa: CSVGQGAGNTIYF

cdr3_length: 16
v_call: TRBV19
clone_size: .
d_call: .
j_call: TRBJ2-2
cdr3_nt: TGTGCCAGTAGTATAGATCTATTGAGGGCGGGCGGGGAGCTGTTTTTT
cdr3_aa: CASSIDLLRAGGELFF

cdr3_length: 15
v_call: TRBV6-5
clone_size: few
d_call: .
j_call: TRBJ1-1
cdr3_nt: TGTGCCAGCAGTTACTCGAGAGAGTTGAACACTGAAGCTTTCTTT
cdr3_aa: CASSYSRELNTEAFF

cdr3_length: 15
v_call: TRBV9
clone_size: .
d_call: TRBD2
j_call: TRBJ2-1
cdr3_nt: TGTGCCAGCAGGAATACAAGCGGGAGCGGGAATGAGCAGTTCTTC
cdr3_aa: CASRNTSGSGNEQFF

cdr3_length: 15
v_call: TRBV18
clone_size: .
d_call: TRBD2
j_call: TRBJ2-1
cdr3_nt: TGTGCCAGCTCCCTTAGCGGGAGGAGTCTTCATGAGCAGTTCTTC
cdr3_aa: CASSLSGRSLHEQFF

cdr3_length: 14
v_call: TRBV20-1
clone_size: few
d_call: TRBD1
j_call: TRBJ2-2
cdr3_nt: TGCAGTGCTGAACGGGACAGGGGTCCTGGGGAGCTGTTTTTT
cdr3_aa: CSAERDRGPGELFF

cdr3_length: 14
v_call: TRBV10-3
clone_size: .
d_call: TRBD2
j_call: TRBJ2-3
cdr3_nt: TGTGCCATCAAACTAGCGGAACGCACAGATACGCAGTATTTT
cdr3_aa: CAIKLAERTDTQYF

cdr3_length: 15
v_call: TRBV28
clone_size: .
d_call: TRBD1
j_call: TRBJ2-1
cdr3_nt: TGTGCCAGCAGACGACAGGGGGCCGGGGCAATTGGGCAGTTCTTC
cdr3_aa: CASRRQGAGAIGQFF

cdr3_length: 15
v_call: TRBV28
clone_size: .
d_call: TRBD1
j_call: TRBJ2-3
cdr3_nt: TGTGCCAGCAGCCCGACAGGGGCTAGCACAGATACGCAGTATTTT
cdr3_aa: CASSPTGASTDTQYF

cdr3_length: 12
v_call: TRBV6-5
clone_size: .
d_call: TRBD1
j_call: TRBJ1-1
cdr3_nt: TGTGCCAGCAGGGGACAGACGCCCGGAGCTTTCTTT
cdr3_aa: CASRGQTPGAFF

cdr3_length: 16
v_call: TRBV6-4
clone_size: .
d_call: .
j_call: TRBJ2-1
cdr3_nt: TGTGCCAGCAGTGACTCTGGCGCACCCCGGTCAGATGAGCAGTTCTTC
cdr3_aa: CASSDSGAPRSDEQFF

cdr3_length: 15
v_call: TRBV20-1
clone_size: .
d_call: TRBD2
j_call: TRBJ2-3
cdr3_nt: TGCAGTGCTAGAGGACGGTCGGGAGGGCCGGATACGCAGTATTTT
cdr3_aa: CSARGRSGGPDTQYF

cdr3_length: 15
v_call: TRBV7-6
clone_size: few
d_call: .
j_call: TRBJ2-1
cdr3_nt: TGTGCCAGCAGCGATTTAGGACTGGATAACAATGAGCAGTTCTTC
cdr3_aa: CASSDLGLDNNEQFF

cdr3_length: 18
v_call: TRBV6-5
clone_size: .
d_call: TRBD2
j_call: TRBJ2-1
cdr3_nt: TGTGCCAGCAGTTACTCCGGGACTAGCGGGGCTTCCTACAATGAGCAGTTCTTC
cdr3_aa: CASSYSGTSGASYNEQFF

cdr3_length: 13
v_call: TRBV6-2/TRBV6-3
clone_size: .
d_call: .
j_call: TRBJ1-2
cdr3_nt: TGTGCCAGCAGTACTACAGTTAACTATGGCTACACCTTC
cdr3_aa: CASSTTVNYGYTF

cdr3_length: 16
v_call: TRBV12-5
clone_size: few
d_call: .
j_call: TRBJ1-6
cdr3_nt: TGTGCTAGTGGTTTGGTACGGGGGGTGGATAATTCACCCCTCCACTTT
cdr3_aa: CASGLVRGVDNSPLHF

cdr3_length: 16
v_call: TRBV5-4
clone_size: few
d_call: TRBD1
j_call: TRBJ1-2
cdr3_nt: TGTGCCAGCAGCGGGCCGGGGGCGACAGGGGACAGTGGCTACACCTTC
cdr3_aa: CASSGPGATGDSGYTF

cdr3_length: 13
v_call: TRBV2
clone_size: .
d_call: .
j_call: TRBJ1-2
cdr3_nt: TGTGCCATCCAAAGGGAGGGCGCCTATGGCTACACCTTC
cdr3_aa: CAIQREGAYGYTF

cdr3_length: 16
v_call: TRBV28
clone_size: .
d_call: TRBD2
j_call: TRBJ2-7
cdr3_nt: TGTGCCAGCAGTTTCACACTAGCGGGGCTTTCCTACGAGCAGTACTTC
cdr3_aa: CASSFTLAGLSYEQYF

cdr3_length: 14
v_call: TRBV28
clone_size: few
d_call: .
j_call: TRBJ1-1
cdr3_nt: TGTGCCAGCAGTTTGCGATGGGGAGGCACTGAAGCTTTCTTT
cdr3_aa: CASSLRWGGTEAFF

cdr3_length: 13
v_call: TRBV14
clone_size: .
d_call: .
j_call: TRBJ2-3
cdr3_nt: TGTGCCAGCAGCCAAGATCCGACAGATACGCAGTATTTT
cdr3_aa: CASSQDPTDTQYF

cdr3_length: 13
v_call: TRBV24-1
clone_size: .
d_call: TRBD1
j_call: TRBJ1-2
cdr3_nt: TGTGCCACCAGTGAGGATAGACAGGGGAGCTACACCTTC
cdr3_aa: CATSEDRQGSYTF

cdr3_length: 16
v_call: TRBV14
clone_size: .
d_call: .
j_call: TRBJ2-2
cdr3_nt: TGTGCCAGCAGCCAACTCTTGGCAGGGTCTGTCGGGGAGCTGTTTTTT
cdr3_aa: CASSQLLAGSVGELFF

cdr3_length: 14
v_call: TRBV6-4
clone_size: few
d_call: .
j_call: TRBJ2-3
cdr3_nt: TGTGCCAGCAGTGGAGGAAAAGAGACAGATACGCAGTATTTT
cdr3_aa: CASSGGKETDTQYF

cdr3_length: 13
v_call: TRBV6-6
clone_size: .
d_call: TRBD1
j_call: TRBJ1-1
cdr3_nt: TGTGCCACACAGGGGACCTTGAACACTGAAGCTTTCTTT
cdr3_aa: CATQGTLNTEAFF

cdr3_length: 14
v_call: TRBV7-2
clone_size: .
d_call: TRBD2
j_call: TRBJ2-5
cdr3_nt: TGTGCCAGCAGCAGACTAGCGGGAGGTGAGACCCAGTACTTC
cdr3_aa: CASSRLAGGETQYF

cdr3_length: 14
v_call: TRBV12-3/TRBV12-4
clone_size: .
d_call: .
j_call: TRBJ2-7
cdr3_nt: TGTGCCAGCAGTTTAAGGGGAAGAGGGGGCGAGCAGTACTTC
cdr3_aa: CASSLRGRGGEQYF

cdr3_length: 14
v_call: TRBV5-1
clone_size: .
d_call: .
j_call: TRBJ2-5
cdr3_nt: TGCGCCAGCAGCTCGGACACCGACCAAGAGACCCAGTACTTC
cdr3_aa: CASSSDTDQETQYF

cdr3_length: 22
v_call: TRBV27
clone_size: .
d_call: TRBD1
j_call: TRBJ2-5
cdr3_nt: TGTGCCAGCAGTTTGCCGGACAGGGGATCCCCTCGGGGGAGGTCAGCTCAGGAGACCCAGTACTTC
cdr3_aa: CASSLPDRGSPRGRSAQETQYF

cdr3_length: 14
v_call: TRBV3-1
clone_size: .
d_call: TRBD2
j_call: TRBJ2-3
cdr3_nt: TGTGCCAGCAGCCTTAGCGGGAGGTCAGATACGCAGTATTTT
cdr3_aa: CASSLSGRSDTQYF

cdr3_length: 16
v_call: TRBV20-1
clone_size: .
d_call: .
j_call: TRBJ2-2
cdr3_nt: TGCAGTGCTAGTAGCTTTGCGAGCGGGAACACCGGGGAGCTGTTTTTT
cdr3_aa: CSASSFASGNTGELFF

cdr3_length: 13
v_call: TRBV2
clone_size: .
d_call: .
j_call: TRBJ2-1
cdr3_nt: TGTGCCAGCAGTGAAAGCTGGAACAATGAGCAGTTCTTC
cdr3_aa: CASSESWNNEQFF

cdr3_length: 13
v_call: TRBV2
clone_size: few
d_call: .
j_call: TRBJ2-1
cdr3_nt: TGTGCCAGCAGTGAACGGAGGTCAAGTGAGCAGTTCTTC
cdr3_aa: CASSERRSSEQFF

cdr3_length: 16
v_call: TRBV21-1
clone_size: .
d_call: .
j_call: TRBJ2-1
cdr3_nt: TGTGCCAGCAGCAAAGAGACTAGCGGGAGTATAGATGAGCAGTTCTTC
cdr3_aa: CASSKETSGSIDEQFF

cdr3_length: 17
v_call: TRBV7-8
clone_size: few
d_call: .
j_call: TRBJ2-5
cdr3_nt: TGTGCCAGCAGCTCCGGGATCCGAGGGCGAGCCCAAGAGACCCAGTACTTC
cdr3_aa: CASSSGIRGRAQETQYF

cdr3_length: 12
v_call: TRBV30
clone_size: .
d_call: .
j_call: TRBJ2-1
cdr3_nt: TGTGCCTGGAGTGTAATAGCATATGAGCAGTTCTTC
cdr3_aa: CAWSVIAYEQFF

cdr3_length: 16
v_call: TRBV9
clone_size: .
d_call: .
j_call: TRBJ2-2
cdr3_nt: TGTGCCAGCAGCGTAGAACTAGCCCTAAACACCGGGGAGCTGTTTTTT
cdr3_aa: CASSVELALNTGELFF

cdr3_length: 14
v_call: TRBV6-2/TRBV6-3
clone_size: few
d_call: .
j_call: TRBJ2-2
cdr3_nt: TGTGCCAGCAGGACGCCTCTGAGGACCGGGGAGCTGTTTTTT
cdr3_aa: CASRTPLRTGELFF